This T cell receptor (beta chain) was recovered during a study of identical twins (dated by TCRdb to 2016 to 2017). Background on the whole study: To test whether fetal clonotypes persist, the study used deep sequencing on TCR alpha and beta repertoires from monozygotic twins, unrelated adults of various ages, and cord blood. Replicate twin experiments were performed at different times using different library preparation protocols to rule out contamination. What the work shows at the level of the full study, not this receptor alone: Zero-insertion analyses could be partly confounded by invariant T cells such as MAIT and iNKT, though diverse VJ usage argued against such confounding for most clonotypes. Recombination models systematically underestimated out-of-frame TCR alpha sharing in monozygotic twins but agreed with sharing between unrelated individuals. Compared with coincidental sharing between unrelated individuals, an excess of low generation-probability sequences was observed among out-of-frame TCR alpha sequences shared between twins. Because the same donors could not be followed over many years, conclusions were based on cross-sectional statistical analysis. Abundant cord blood beta clonotypes carried fewer insertions; young adult naive repertoires showed a weaker similar trend, while memory repertoires showed none. A weaker excess of twin sharing was found in beta out-of-frame sequences because the signal-to-noise ratio was lowered by fewer shared sequences.

Comment on this clonotype: Its cognate antigen has yet to be identified. No much larger clone is present one base from it, and per-base qualities are unavailable.

The germline V gene supplies CDR1 MNHEY and CDR2 SVGEGT. The junction shows trimming of 3 bases on V and 3 bases on J, plus 9 bases between the germline ends. The CDR3 covers 13 residues, taking in both the cysteine and the phenylalanine. Only CDR3 DNA remains: 39 bases, in frame from the first base. All donors were healthy Caucasians. The twin cohort consisted of three pairs of female monozygotic twins, all aged about 18 to 29 years. RNA for TCR libraries was isolated from peripheral blood mononuclear cells. Library generation was performed with 5' RACE. The instrument given in TCRdb is Illumina HiSeq 2000. A universal primer binding site was added through template switching, and the final cDNA carried a unique molecular identifier so that TCR cDNA molecules could be counted accurately. Specific primers in the conserved constant-segment region were used to synthesize first-strand cDNA for TCR alpha and beta chains. To control for contamination, each cDNA library was double barcoded with a SMART-Mk sample barcode plus Illumina barcodes. TruSeq adapter sequences and Illumina sample barcodes were added in two successive PCR steps. The TCR alpha and beta cDNA libraries were sequenced on the Illumina HiSeq platform using custom primers. Per the authors' processing: Unique molecular identifiers were extracted from raw reads with MiGEC, and CDR3 positions were determined with MiXCR. Recombination models were inferred per individual with the repgenHMM and IGoR tools using an EM algorithm. The analysis of shared clonotypes was done with the tcR package in R, with sharing normalized by the product of cloneset sizes. To study raw recombination free of thymic and clonal selection effects, out-of-frame nonproductive sequences were analyzed. TCRdb's own reprocessing of the public reads used fastp at Q25 and MiXCR and kept productive beta chains. For every CDR3 protein sequence, its rows merge into one entry that carries the most common genes and DNA. The V and J calls and clone size are TCRdb's, not the authors'. For this sample the table gives nearly 900,000 distinct CDR3 sequences, of which roughly 12% were detected only once. Around 1.5% of the sample goes to the ten largest clones.

The sample was also linked to a second study, of yellow fever vaccine responses in identical twins. From the second report: The authors reported that the T cell response to vaccination in identical twins appeared partly convergent and partly personalized. The study precisely tracked vaccine-responding T cell clones in identical twins.

Sequencing input: PBMCs. Here the chain combines TRBV6-2 or TRBV6-3 and TRBJ2-7, with the D gene uncertain. This clonotype was sampled from a woman younger than 30 in good health. The base sequence is TGTGCCAGCAGTTATCCGGCAAACTACGAGCAGTACTTC. Its product reads: CASSYPANYEQYF.